These 30 T cell receptor beta chains originate from one sample sequenced in a study of response to subunit inactivated influenza vaccine. TCRdb re-derived calls from the RT-PCR reads in MiXCR, one entry per CDR3 protein. The table includes under 800,000 distinct CDR3 sequences, approximately 14% detected once. The material was PBMCs from blood, obtained around two weeks before vaccination. The receptors come from a man in his forties or fifties who received an inactivated influenza vaccine.

This clonotype was counted a few times. The chain uses TRBV11-1 and TRBJ2-1; 11 bases map to TRBD2. The CDR3 sequence is 20 residues long. Germline trimming cut 7 bases from V and 4 bases from J; bases unmatched to any gene: 21. Germline assignment: CDR1 SGHAT and CDR2 FQDESV (reference sequence). The CDR3 bases are TGTGCCAGCATCCCCCTGTGGGGAGTGCTAGCGGGAGGACAATACAATGAGCAGTTCTTC. Amino acids: CASIPLWGVLAGGQYNEQFF.

The chain is built from TRBV7-2 and TRBJ1-1, with D maybe TRBD1 (6 bases). The CDR3 sequence is 15 residues long. V lost 0 bases and J lost 3, with 11 bases in between. Germline V gives CDR1 SGHTA, CDR2 FQGNSA. The DNA of the CDR3 is TGTGCCAGCAGCTTAGCGGCACAGGGAGACACTGAAGCTTTCTTT. It is translated as CASSLAAQGDTEAFF.

This clonotype turned up a few times. The chain couples TRBV3-1 to TRBJ1-1; TRBD1 matches 7 bases. The trim removed 4 bases at V and 5 bases at J, leaving 7 bases unmatched. This CDR3 spans 14 amino acids. The V gene's germline CDR1 is LGHDT and CDR2 YNNKEL (reference sequence). The CDR3 loop is CASSPRVRGTEAFF. The CDR3 DNA is TGTGCCAGCAGCCCCCGCGTCAGGGGGACTGAAGCTTTCTTT.

This chain links TRBV7-2 with TRBJ1-2; D is uncertain. The CDR3 spans 14 residues. V lost 4 bases and J lost 12, with 21 bases in between. Germline CDR1 is SGHTA and CDR2 is FQGNSA. DNA of the CDR3: TGTGCCAGCAGCTCCCCGGGATTAACAGCGGGTCACACCTTC. Amino acid sequence: CASSSPGLTAGHTF.

The V and J genes are TRBV7-9 and TRBJ1-2; D call uncertain. V was cut by 4 bases and J by 3 bases, with 15 bases left in between. Germline V gene lookup returns CDR1 SEHNR and CDR2 FQNEAQ (reference sequence). The CDR3 totals 15 residues. The CDR3 protein is CASSSIGPGYYGYTF. The CDR3 DNA follows: TGTGCCAGCAGCTCCATCGGGCCCGGCTACTATGGCTACACCTTC.

This clonotype was observed at least ten times. The rearrangement uses TRBV5-1 and TRBJ2-1, with D tentatively TRBD1 or TRBD2 (5 bases each). The CDR3 has 14 amino acids. Germline-derived CDR1 and CDR2 are SGHRS and YFSETQ. V lost 5 bases, J lost 3 bases, and 12 bases lay in between. The DNA for the CDR3 is TGCGCCAGCAGTCCGGGACGGAACTACAATGAGCAGTTCTTC. Translation gives CASSPGRNYNEQFF.

The table lists this clonotype with a few counts. The chain employs TRBV5-1 and TRBJ2-3, with a tentative D call TRBD2 (5 bases). Germline loops: CDR1 SGHRS, CDR2 YFSETQ. The CDR3 runs to 14 residues. Between the trimmed V and J ends, which lost 7 bases and 0 bases, there was a span of 12 bases. The CDR3, as DNA: TGCGCCAGCGGACCGAGGACTAGCACAGATACGCAGTATTTT. Protein: CASGPRTSTDTQYF. The full variable domain, in which reference TRBV5-1 and TRBJ2-3 provide the parts outside the CDR3, is KAGVTQTPRYLIKTRGQQVTLSCSPISGHRSVSWYQQTPGQGLQFLFEYFSETQRNKGNFPGRFSGRQFSNSRSEMNVSTLELGDSALYLCASGPRTSTDTQYFGPGTRLTVL.

The chain links TRBV20-1 to TRBJ2-1; 10 bases agree with TRBD2. This CDR3 region has 14 residues. Germline V gene lookup returns CDR1 DFQATT and CDR2 SNEGSKA (reference sequence). With 6 bases clipped from V and 9 bases from J, the junction kept 11 bases outside the gene matches. CDR3 loop: CSAGTSGATGEQFF. The CDR3 region has the DNA TGCAGTGCCGGTACTAGCGGGGCAACCGGTGAGCAGTTCTTC.

The table lists this clonotype with many counts. The chain has TRBV5-1 and TRBJ2-7, with 9 bases aligning to TRBD1. The germline V gene encodes CDR1 SGHRS and CDR2 YFSETQ. This CDR3 contains 13 residues. J lost 3 bases, V lost 4 bases, and 2 bases had no gene match. CDR3: CASSGDRVYEQYF. Written as DNA, the CDR3 is TGCGCCAGCAGCGGGGACAGGGTCTACGAGCAGTACTTC.

This clonotype was detected many times. The gene calls are TRBV7-9 and TRBJ2-1, with D unclear. Germline V gives CDR1 SEHNR, CDR2 FQNEAQ (reference sequence). The CDR3 spans 13 residues. The V and J ends lost 4 bases and 8 bases respectively, with 12 bases between them. The CDR3 sequence: CASSYYRADEQFF. The CDR3, as DNA: TGTGCCAGCAGCTATTATAGGGCCGATGAGCAGTTCTTC.

The chain carries TRBV5-6 and TRBJ2-7; TRBD1 aligns across 7 bases. CDR1 is SGHDT and CDR2 is YYEEEE in the germline V gene. Losses at the gene ends were 1 base for V and 3 bases for J; bases not matched to a gene: 16. This CDR3 is built from 18 residues. The CDR3 coding sequence is TGTGCCAGCAGCTTGACTCGTTTAGGGACAGAGAAAGTCTACGAGCAGTACTTC. Protein sequence: CASSLTRLGTEKVYEQYF.

The chain is built from TRBV7-2 and TRBJ2-5; D not resolved. CDR1 SGHTA and CDR2 FQGNSA come from the germline V gene. CDR3 length: 16 residues. Between the trimmed V and J ends, which lost 2 bases and 2 bases, there was a span of 15 bases. Here the CDR3 reads CASSLSWAALQETQYF. Written as DNA, the CDR3 is TGTGCCAGCAGCTTATCTTGGGCCGCGCTACAAGAGACCCAGTACTTC.

This clonotype has only a few counts. The CDR3 DNA reads as TGTGCCAGCAGTTACTCGTCCTTGGGTCACAGCCCCTACGAGCAGTACTTC. Translating gives CASSYSSLGHSPYEQYF. The chain carries TRBV6-5 and TRBJ2-7; D call uncertain. Germline values: CDR1 MNHEY, CDR2 SVGAGI. The CDR3 sequence is 17 residues long. The V gene lost 0 bases and the J gene lost 2 bases, with 17 bases spanning the gap.

This clonotype was found many times. The chain carries TRBV28 and TRBJ2-7, with 11 bases lining up with TRBD2. Germline assignment: CDR1 MDHEN and CDR2 SYDVKM. V was clipped by 6 bases and J by 2 bases; unmatched bases: 9. CDR3 size: 16 residues. CDR3 loop: CASSATSGRFPYEQYF. CDR3 nucleotide sequence: TGTGCCAGCAGCGCAACTAGCGGGAGATTCCCCTACGAGCAGTACTTC. The full variable domain, rest sourced from reference TRBV28 and TRBJ2-7, is DVKVTQSSRYLVKRTGEKVFLECVQDMDHENMFWYRQDPGLGLRLIYFSYDVKMKEKGDIPEGYSVSREKKERFSLILESASTNQTSMYLCASSATSGRFPYEQYFGPGTRLTVT.

This clonotype appeared a few times. This rearrangement joins TRBV20-1 to TRBJ1-1; D is unresolved. The CDR3 spans 15 residues. Trimming took 1 base from V and 1 from J, leaving 13 bases between them. Germline CDR1 and CDR2: DFQATT and SNEGSKA (reference sequence). The CDR3 sequence: CSARAISSPNTEAFF. As DNA, the CDR3 is TGCAGTGCTAGAGCCATTAGTTCCCCGAACACTGAAGCTTTCTTT.

This clonotype has more than one count but fewer than ten. The chain links TRBV4-1 to TRBJ2-5, with 8 positions matching TRBD2. This CDR3 region has 16 residues. The V segment lost 4 bases and the J segment 9 bases; nucleotides outside the gene matches: 16. The germline CDR1 and CDR2 sequences are MGHRA and YSYEKL. In nucleotides, the CDR3 is TGCGCCAGCAGCCTCACATGGACTCGGGGGGGAGTCGCCCAGTACTTC. This gives the protein CASSLTWTRGGVAQYF.

This clonotype came up a few times. The V and J genes are TRBV20-1 and TRBJ2-6, with D maybe TRBD1 (5 bases). Germline V gene sequence: CDR1 DFQATT, CDR2 SNEGSKA (reference sequence). The CDR3 has 16 amino acids. The V gene lost 4 bases and the J gene lost 1 base, with 14 bases spanning the gap. This CDR3 reads CSATETTVSGANVLTF. DNA for the CDR3: TGCAGTGCTACGGAAACGACAGTATCTGGGGCCAACGTCCTGACTTTC.

The chain joins TRBV20-1 to TRBJ2-4, with D perhaps given as TRBD1 or TRBD2 (5 bases each). CDR3 length: 13 residues. V lost 5 bases, J lost 7 bases, and 15 bases lay in between. Per the germline V gene, CDR1 is DFQATT and CDR2 is SNEGSKA (reference sequence). The CDR3 sequence is CSAPTGTGNIQYF. The CDR3 region has the DNA TGCAGTGCTCCTACCGGGACGGGGAACATTCAGTACTTC.

This rearrangement joins TRBV6-2 or TRBV6-3 to TRBJ2-1; 11 bases are a match to TRBD2. The CDR3 sequence is 19 residues long. CDR1 and CDR2 from the germline V gene are MNHEY and SVGEGT. J was trimmed by 2 bases and V by 4 bases; bases with no gene match: 13. The CDR3 here is CASSSNHPIAGGPYNEQFF. CDR3 sequence (DNA): TGTGCCAGCAGTTCAAATCATCCAATAGCGGGAGGGCCCTACAATGAGCAGTTCTTC.

This clonotype was observed at least ten times. The chain combines TRBV15 with TRBJ2-2; 7 bases align to TRBD2. V was clipped by 6 bases and J by 6 bases; unmatched bases: 13. In germline, CDR1 is LNHNV, CDR2 YYDKDF (reference sequence). The CDR3 totals 16 residues. The CDR3 region has the DNA TGTGCCACCAGTGGTGCGGCGGGGGTAGGTGCCGGGGAGCTGTTTTTT. Translated, it gives CATSGAAGVGAGELFF.

This clonotype has only a few counts. This could be a read error, since a much larger clone is one nucleotide away. The chain uses TRBV27 and TRBJ2-7; TRBD1 matches at 11 bases. V dropped 4 bases and J dropped 3; count of bases not matched to a gene: 2. CDR3 length: 14 amino acids. Germline CDR1 and CDR2: MNHEY and SMNVEV (reference sequence). CDR3 sequence reads: CASSWTGGVYEQYF. The CDR3 DNA follows: TGTGCCAGCAGTTGGACAGGGGGCGTCTACGAGCAGTACTTC.

This clonotype showed up many times. V is TRBV20-1 and J is TRBJ2-7; D perhaps matches TRBD2 (6 bases). CDR3 size: 12 residues. Per germline, CDR1 DFQATT and CDR2 SNEGSKA (reference sequence). Trimming stripped 3 bases from V and 6 bases from J, with 12 bases between. The CDR3 region has the DNA TGCAGTGCTAGTGCGGGACGGGTCGAGCAGTACTTC. Its translation: CSASAGRVEQYF.

With regard to this clonotype: This may be a read error: a much more frequent sequence differs by one nucleotide. Given the absence of the conserved phenylalanine or tryptophan at the CDR3 end, a read error is likely. V usage is TRBV12-3 or TRBV12-4 and J usage is TRBJ2-1, with 7 nucleotides matching TRBD1. The CDR3 totals 14 residues. V trimming: 5 bases; J trimming: 8 bases; junction bases outside the gene matches: 9. The CDR3 sequence is CASSPGQVVYEQFY. CDR3 DNA sequence: TGTGCCAGCAGTCCAGGACAGGTTGTTTATGAGCAGTTCTAC.

The V and J genes are TRBV6-5 and TRBJ2-1; weak D call: TRBD1 (6 bases). The germline gives CDR1 MNHEY, CDR2 SVGAGI. This CDR3 has 14 amino acids. The ends were cut back, 2 bases at V and 6 bases at J, with 11 bases in the middle. The CDR3 DNA reads as TGTGCCAGCAGTTACGGGGGCACAACCAATGAGCAGTTCTTC. The encoded protein is CASSYGGTTNEQFF.

The chain combines TRBV30 with TRBJ1-1; TRBD1 aligns across 7 bases. This CDR3 is built from 13 residues. V lost 8 bases, J lost 1 base, and 7 bases stayed unmatched. From germline, CDR1 is GTSNPN and CDR2 SVGIG (reference sequence). DNA of the CDR3: TGTGCCGGATGGGACAGAAGGAACACTGAAGCTTTCTTT. Residues: CAGWDRRNTEAFF.

In DNA form, the CDR3 reads TGTGCCAGCAGAACGGCGGGTAAGGGAAAAGAGACCCAGTACTTC. Its translation is CASRTAGKGKETQYF. This chain links TRBV7-9 with TRBJ2-5; D is perhaps TRBD2 (5 bases). CDR1 is SEHNR, CDR2 FQNEAQ, per germline (reference sequence). V was trimmed by 6 bases and J by 3 bases, leaving 17 bases between them. The CDR3 runs 15 residues.

This rearrangement joins TRBV18 to TRBJ1-6, with TRBD1 identical over 8 bases. Trimming at V came to 5 bases and at J to 5 bases, leaving 11 bases not matched to a gene. The CDR3 has 17 amino acids. The germline V gene has CDR1 KGHSH and CDR2 LQKENI. CDR3: CASSGGYRGANNSPLHF. The CDR3 DNA reads TGTGCCAGCTCAGGCGGGTACAGGGGGGCGAATAATTCACCCCTCCACTTT.

This chain joins TRBV19 and TRBJ2-2; 9 bases line up with TRBD2. The germline V gene has CDR1 LNHDA and CDR2 SQIVND (reference sequence). The ends lost 5 bases at V and 2 bases at J; junction bases unmatched: 3. This CDR3 is built from 15 residues. CDR3 coding DNA: TGTGCCAGTAGTTCAGCGGGGGGTAACACCGGGGAGCTGTTTTTT. It codes for CASSSAGGNTGELFF.

This clonotype was picked up a small number of times. The chain has TRBV18 and TRBJ2-7, with 11 bases that match TRBD2. The CDR3 length is 16 residues. Looked up from germline, CDR1 is KGHSH and CDR2 is LQKENI. After removal of 0 bases from V and 4 bases from J, the junction contained 5 bases not matched to a gene. CDR3 bases: TGTGCCAGCTCACCACCGATAGCGGGAGGGCCTTACGAGCAGTACTTC. Translated: CASSPPIAGGPYEQYF.

CDR3 loop: CATSRGTGFFEQYF. As DNA, the CDR3 is TGTGCCACCAGCAGAGGGACAGGGTTCTTCGAGCAGTACTTC. This chain links TRBV15 with TRBJ2-7; 8 nucleotides align to TRBD1. V lost 1 base to trimming and J lost 6 bases; unmatched junction nucleotides: 5. The length of the CDR3 is 14 residues. The germline V gene has CDR1 LNHNV and CDR2 YYDKDF (reference sequence). The whole variable domain, filled in from reference TRBV15 and TRBJ2-7, reads DAMVIQNPRYQVTQFGKPVTLSCSQTLNHNVMYWYQQKSSQAPKLLFHYYDKDFNNEADTPDNFQSRRPNTSFCFLDIRSPGLGDTAMYLCATSRGTGFFEQYFGPGTRLTVT.